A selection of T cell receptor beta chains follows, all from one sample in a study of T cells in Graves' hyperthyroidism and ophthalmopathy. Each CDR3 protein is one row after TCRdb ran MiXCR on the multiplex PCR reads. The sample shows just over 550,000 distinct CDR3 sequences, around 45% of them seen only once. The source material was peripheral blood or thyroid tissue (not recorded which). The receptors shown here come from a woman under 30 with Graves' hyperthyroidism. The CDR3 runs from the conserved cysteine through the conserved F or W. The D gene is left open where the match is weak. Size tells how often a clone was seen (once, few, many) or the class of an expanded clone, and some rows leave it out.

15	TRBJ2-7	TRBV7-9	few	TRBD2	TGTGCCAGCAGCTCTAGCGGGAAGAGCTCCTACGAGCAGTACTTC	CASSSSGKSSYEQYF
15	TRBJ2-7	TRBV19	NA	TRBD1	TGTGCCAGTAGTATCACGGGACAGGGCTCCTACGAGCAGTACTTC	CASSITGQGSYEQYF
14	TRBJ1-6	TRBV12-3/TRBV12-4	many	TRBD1	TGTGCCAGCAGTTACAGGGGGCGAAATTCACCCCTCCACTTT	CASSYRGRNSPLHF
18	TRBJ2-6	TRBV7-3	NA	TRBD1	TGTGCCAGCAGCTCAAGGACAGGGGGCGCAGCTGGGGCCAACGTCCTGACTTTC	CASSSRTGGAAGANVLTF
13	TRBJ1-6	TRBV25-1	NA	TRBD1	TGTGCCGGCAGAGGGACAGGGAATTCACCCCTCCACTTT	CAGRGTGNSPLHF
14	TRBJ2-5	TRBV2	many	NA	TGTGCCAGCAGTGATAGGGGCAGTGAAGAGACCCAGTACTTC	CASSDRGSEETQYF
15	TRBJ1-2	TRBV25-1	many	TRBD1	TGTGCCAGCAGTGTTCGAGGGGGCGGGGGCGGTGGCTACACCTTC	CASSVRGGGGGGYTF
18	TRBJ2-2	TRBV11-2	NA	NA	TGTGCCAGCAGACCCCGAAGGAGCGGGACACAGAACACCGGGGAGCTGTTTTTT	CASRPRRSGTQNTGELFF
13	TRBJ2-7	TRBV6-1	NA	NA	TGTGCCAGCAGTCCGGGACCGATCTACGAGCAGTACTTC	CASSPGPIYEQYF
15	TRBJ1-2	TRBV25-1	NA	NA	TGTGCCAGCAGTGAATTGATAGGGGGGGACTATGGCTACACCTTC	CASSELIGGDYGYTF
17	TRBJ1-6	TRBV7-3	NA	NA	TGTGCCAGCAGCTCGCACCCAGACAGAGGGCAGGGATCACCCCTCCACTTT	CASSSHPDRGQGSPLHF
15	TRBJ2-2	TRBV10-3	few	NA	TGTGCCAGCAGTTACTTCAGCTCGAACACCGGGGAGCTGTTTTTT	CASSYFSSNTGELFF
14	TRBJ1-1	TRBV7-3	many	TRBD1	TGTGCCAGCAGCTACGGGACAGTGAACACTGAAGCTTTCTTT	CASSYGTVNTEAFF
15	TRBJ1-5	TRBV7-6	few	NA	TGTGCCAGCAGCTCACGCGGCACCCCAATCCAGCCCCAGCATTTT	CASSSRGTPIQPQHF
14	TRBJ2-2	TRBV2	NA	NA	TGTGCCAGCAGTTACTCGAGACAGCCCGGGGAGCTGTTTTTT	CASSYSRQPGELFF
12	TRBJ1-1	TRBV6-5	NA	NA	TGTGCCAGCAGTTCTACACCGGGTGAAGCTTTCTTT	CASSSTPGEAFF
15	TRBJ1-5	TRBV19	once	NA	TGTGCCAGTAGAACGGCAAGGGGCCGCAATCAGCCCCAGCATTTT	CASRTARGRNQPQHF